This T cell receptor (beta chain) was recovered during a study of Graves' ophthalmopathy and Graves' hyperthyroidism. Findings and caveats of the study: Most clonotypes expanded in thyroid above 0.001 frequency were present in blood too.

V was pared by 2 bases and J by 8 bases, with 9 bases between. The CDR3 is 12 residues long. In germline, CDR1 is DFQATT, CDR2 SNEGSKA (reference sequence). Excluded were patients with other autoimmune diseases, uncontrolled infections, pregnancy or lactation. Transcripts of RNA were the source for amplifying TCR beta CDR3 regions. First-round RT-PCR used HTBI primers; second-round multiplex PCR followed. TCRdb recomputed calls from the multiplex PCR reads with MiXCR, one row per CDR3 protein. The sample consists of some 360,000 distinct CDR3 sequences, approximately 17% of them appearing once. This clonotype was detected many times. Its antigen is as yet unknown.

This receptor was taken from an adult woman with stable Graves' hyperthyroidism. This rearrangement joins TRBV20-1 to TRBJ2-2, with D unresolved. The sequenced sample consisted of peripheral blood. As DNA, the CDR3 is TGCAGTGCTAGACGGGCGGCGGGGGAGCTGTTTTTT. It is translated as CSARRAAGELFF.